This is a list of T cell receptor beta chains from one sample in a study of T cells after yellow fever vaccination. One entry per CDR3 protein results from TCRdb running MiXCR on the 5' RACE reads. Of 250,000 to 300,000 distinct CDR3 sequences listed, over 4.5% are singletons. The sequenced sample was CD4+ T cells sorted from PBMCs, obtained on the day of the yellow fever booster vaccination. Receptors were obtained from a man younger than 30 who received the YFV17D yellow fever vaccine. Each CDR3 is given with its conserved first and last residue. Each record gives: clone size, J gene, D gene, V gene, CDR3 DNA, CDR3 protein. D genes are given only for firm matches. Clone sizes are given selectively: once, few, many, or a class where the clone is expanded.

NA	TRBJ2-3	TRBD2	TRBV6-2/TRBV6-3	TGTGCCAGCGGACTAGCGGGGGGAGATACGCAGTATTTT	CASGLAGGDTQYF
NA	TRBJ1-1	NA	TRBV7-3	TGTGCCAGCAGCTTAACATGGGAGACTGAAGCTTTCTTT	CASSLTWETEAFF
many	TRBJ2-1	NA	TRBV18	TGTGCCAGCTCACCACCGTCGAAAAATGAGCAGTTCTTC	CASSPPSKNEQFF
many	TRBJ1-3	NA	TRBV20-1	TGCAGTGCCAAGGACAGAAGCTCTGGAAACACCATATATTTT	CSAKDRSSGNTIYF
many	TRBJ2-4	NA	TRBV5-1	TGCGCCAGCAGCTTGAGGGGGGCCACCGTCCTCGGGAAAAACATTCAGTACTTC	CASSLRGATVLGKNIQYF
few	TRBJ1-6	NA	TRBV10-3	TGTGCCATCAGGGAGAGCTCCTATAATTCACCCCTCCACTTT	CAIRESSYNSPLHF
NA	TRBJ2-5	TRBD2	TRBV12-3/TRBV12-4	TGTGCCAGCAGTCAGCGGGGGGGAGGGGAGACCCAGTACTTC	CASSQRGGGETQYF
NA	TRBJ2-7	TRBD1	TRBV3-1	TGTGCCAGCAGCCAATACGGACAGGGGGCTGGTGAGCAGTACTTC	CASSQYGQGAGEQYF
many	TRBJ2-5	NA	TRBV6-2/TRBV6-3	TGTGCCACCTTCTCAGGAGGTGGAGAGACCCAGTACTTC	CATFSGGGETQYF
many	TRBJ1-3	TRBD1	TRBV10-3	TGTGCCATCACCGGACAGGGGCTAGCTGGAAACACCATATATTTT	CAITGQGLAGNTIYF
NA	TRBJ2-5	NA	TRBV4-1	TGCGCCAGCTCTTCGGGGGTTCAAGAGACCCAGTACTTC	CASSSGVQETQYF
many	TRBJ2-4	NA	TRBV5-1	TGCGCCAGCAGCTTGATTCCCGTAGCCAAAAACATTCAGTACTTC	CASSLIPVAKNIQYF
few	TRBJ1-2	NA	TRBV29-1	TGCAGCGTTGGCGGCTTCTCGAGAGGGTATGGCTACACCTTC	CSVGGFSRGYGYTF
NA	TRBJ2-3	TRBD2	TRBV20-1	TGCAGTGCTAGTTTGAGCGGGGAGAGCACAGATACGCAGTATTTT	CSASLSGESTDTQYF
many	TRBJ1-5	NA	TRBV12-5	TGTGCTACGAGAGGGGGACCCAATCAGCCCCAGCATTTT	CATRGGPNQPQHF
many	TRBJ1-6	NA	TRBV20-1	TGCAGTGCTAAGGGGCCCTCCTATAATTCACCCCTCCACTTT	CSAKGPSYNSPLHF
few	TRBJ2-5	TRBD2	TRBV6-5	TGTGCCAGCAGTCCCGGGTCACTAGCGGGGAGTTTGGAGACCCAGTACTTC	CASSPGSLAGSLETQYF
NA	TRBJ1-1	NA	TRBV4-3	TGCGCCAGCAGCCATGGCGGGGCAGACGATTACACTGAAGCTTTCTTT	CASSHGGADDYTEAFF
many	TRBJ2-2	NA	TRBV10-1	TGCGCCAGCAGTGAGTCCCAGCAATCTACCGGGGAGCTGTTTTTT	CASSESQQSTGELFF
once	TRBJ2-1	NA	TRBV5-4	TGTGCCAGCAGCCGGGGGTGGGGCAGAAACAATGAGCAGTTCTTC	CASSRGWGRNNEQFF
NA	TRBJ2-2	NA	TRBV5-1	TGCGCCAGCAGCCCCCGGGACAATGGGATTTTCGCCTCAACGGGCGGGGAGCTGTTTTTT	CASSPRDNGIFASTGGELFF
NA	TRBJ2-3	NA	TRBV20-1	TGCAGTCGGAGCCGGGAGCCCGCAGATACGCAGTATTTT	CSRSREPADTQYF
NA	TRBJ2-5	NA	TRBV12-3/TRBV12-4	TGTGCCAGCAGAATCTTTGGAGAACAAGAGACCCAGTACTTC	CASRIFGEQETQYF
NA	TRBJ1-5	NA	TRBV7-8	TGTGCCAGCAGCTTATCAGACACCAATCAGCCCCAGCATTTT	CASSLSDTNQPQHF
many	TRBJ1-1	TRBD1	TRBV12-3/TRBV12-4	TGTGCCAGCAGGCGACAGGGAAGCACTGAAGCTTTCTTT	CASRRQGSTEAFF
few	TRBJ2-5	NA	TRBV9	TGTGCCAGCAGCGTAGGCGATAGCGGCCTCGGAGAGACCCAGTACTTC	CASSVGDSGLGETQYF